This TCR beta chain was documented in a study of blood T cells in healthy people across ages (dated by TCRdb to the mid-2010s). Turning to the overall study: In model experiments, template switching captured about one uniquely barcoded TCR beta cDNA molecule for every two T cells. To track age-related changes in TCR beta repertoire diversity, the study relied on deep sequencing normalized with unique cDNA molecular identifiers. Four age groups were formed from the donors: young (average approximately 16 years), middle-aged (more than 35), aged (62) and long-lived (about 75). To avoid experimental bias, donors of different ages were distributed randomly across sequencing lanes. Using the same blood draw, the study looked at two additional independent replicas of 1 million unique cDNA reads for two donors, one aged 18 to 30 and the other aged 80 or older. Results the study describes overall, beyond this receptor: Compared with the aged group, more naive CD4+ T cells, fewer expanded clones and increased TCR diversity were shown by the long-lived group, suggesting age selection. Because the CMV infection status of the donors was unknown, age-related changes in expanded clonotypes may potentially have been confounded. Observed TCR beta diversity per million T cells fell roughly linearly with age, and a significant reduction was already apparent by age around 36. Total diversity estimates from one million sequenced T cells were considered lower bounds and underestimates. The percentage of naive T cells measured by flow cytometry correlated strongly with observed TCR beta diversity. Since profiling was done on bulk unsorted PBMCs, naive and antigen-experienced compartments could not be conclusively compared.

On this clonotype: Its antigen is unknown. No much larger clone exists at a distance of one base, and base qualities are not known.

CDR1 SGHRS and CDR2 YFSETQ were looked up in the germline V gene. The CDR3 starts with the cysteine, ends with the phenylalanine, and has 15 residues. Only CDR3 DNA remains: 45 bases, in frame from the first base. Trimmed from V: 4 bases; trimmed from J: 4 bases; junction bases lacking a gene match: 5. The method behind the library was 5' RACE. Sequenced using an Illumina HiSeq 2500. The second PCR ran for roughly 7 to 12 cycles and used a J-beta primer mix along with a sample-barcoded 5' primer. A unique molecular identifier was introduced onto each TCR beta cDNA molecule by a template-switch 5' adaptor carrying 12 random nucleotides. At least 2.5 million CDR3-containing paired-end reads were obtained from each sample. First-strand cDNA was synthesized from all RNA with the Mint cDNA synthesis kit, primed by a TRBC-specific oligonucleotide. After uracil-DNA glycosylase treatment, a first 18-cycle PCR used universal primers M1SS and BC2_uni_R on all cDNA. As for the original processing: Normalization of each sample was performed by random selection of 1 million high-quality reads, each carrying a distinct molecular identifier. Reads with shared molecular identifiers were discarded instead of being binned into consensus sequences. MiTCR, with a Q25 quality threshold and the strictest error-elimination algorithm, was used for CDR3 identification, clonotype clustering and error correction. A nonparametric unseen species model with Euler transformation was used to estimate lower-bound total TCR beta diversity. In TCRdb, the public reads were trimmed at Q25 with fastp and aligned with MiXCR, with productive beta chains retained. Rows are combined by CDR3 protein, so each entry shows the most common genes and DNA. The V and J calls were determined by TCRdb, not by the authors. In all, the sample holds 1.4 million or so distinct CDR3 sequences, and around 40% of those were seen once. About 4% of the sample goes to the ten largest clones.

Systemically healthy Caucasian individuals from Russia, 39 in total and aged about 6 to 100 years, were included as donors. Each donor gave ten milliliters of peripheral blood, drawn into EDTA-treated Vacutainer tubes. Ficoll-Paque density-gradient centrifugation was used to isolate PBMCs, with at least 7 million per sample. Trizol reagent was used to extract total RNA from the PBMCs, yielding at least 5.5 micrograms per sample. For every donor, flow cytometry on a PBMC aliquot measured the percentage of naive CD45RAhigh/CD27high T cells. The sequence derives from a woman under 30 in good health. This chain joins TRBV5-1 to TRBJ2-2; TRBD2 lines up with 9 middle nucleotides. The sample was blood. The nucleotides read TGCGCCAGCAGCGCCCTAGCGGGGTCCACCGGGGAGCTGTTTTTT. Its protein product is CASSALAGSTGELFF. The full variable domain, completed from the reference TRBV5-1 and TRBJ2-2 proteins outside the CDR3, reads KAGVTQTPRYLIKTRGQQVTLSCSPISGHRSVSWYQQTPGQGLQFLFEYFSETQRNKGNFPGRFSGRQFSNSRSEMNVSTLELGDSALYLCASSALAGSTGELFFGEGSRLTVL.